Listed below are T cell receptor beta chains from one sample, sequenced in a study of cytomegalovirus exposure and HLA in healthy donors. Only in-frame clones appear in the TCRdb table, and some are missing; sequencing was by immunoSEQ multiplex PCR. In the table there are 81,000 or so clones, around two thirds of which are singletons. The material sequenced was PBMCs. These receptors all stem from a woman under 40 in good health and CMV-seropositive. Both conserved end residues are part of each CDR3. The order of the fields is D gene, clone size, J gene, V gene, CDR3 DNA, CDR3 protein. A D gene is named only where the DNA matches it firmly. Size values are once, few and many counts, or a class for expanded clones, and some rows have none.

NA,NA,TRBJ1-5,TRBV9,TGTGCCAGCAGCGTAGCACAGGGAGGGGAGCCCCAGCATTTT,CASSVAQGGEPQHF
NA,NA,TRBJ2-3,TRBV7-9,TGTGCCAGCAGATCACACAGCACAGATACGCAGTATTTT,CASRSHSTDTQYF
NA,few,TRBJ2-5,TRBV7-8,TGTGCCAGCAGGCAAATAGCGGTTGGCCAAGAGACCCAGTACTTC,CASRQIAVGQETQYF
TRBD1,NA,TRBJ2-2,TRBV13,TGTGCCAGCAGCTTAGGGGGACAGGGATACACCGGGGAGCTGTTTTTT,CASSLGGQGYTGELFF
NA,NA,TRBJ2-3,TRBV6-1,TGTGCCAGCAATCTTCAGGCTTTCACAGATACGCAGTATTTT,CASNLQAFTDTQYF
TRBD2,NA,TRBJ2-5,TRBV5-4,TGTGCCAGCAGCAAGCGCCAAACTAGCGGGGGGGCAGGGGAGACCCAGTACTTC,CASSKRQTSGGAGETQYF
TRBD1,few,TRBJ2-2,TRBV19,TGTGCCAGTAGTGCCGGGACAGTAGTCATCTCGGGGGAGCTGTTTTTT,CASSAGTVVISGELFF
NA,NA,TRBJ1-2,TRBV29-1,TGCAGCGTCCGCAGGGCGACTAACTATGGCTACACCTTC,CSVRRATNYGYTF
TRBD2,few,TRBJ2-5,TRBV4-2,TGTGCCAGCAGCCAAGCTCATGCGGGGGGTCAAATAGAGACCCAGTACTTC,CASSQAHAGGQIETQYF
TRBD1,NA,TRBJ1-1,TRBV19,TGTGCCACCAGGACAGGGGGCACTGAAGCTTTCTTT,CATRTGGTEAFF
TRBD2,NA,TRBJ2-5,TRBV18,TGTGCCAGCTCAGCGACTAGCGGACAACAGACCCAGTACTTC,CASSATSGQQTQYF
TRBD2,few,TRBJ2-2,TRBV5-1,TGCGCCAGCAGCTTGGCCCCGGGACTAGCGGGGATTGCGAACACCGGGGAGCTGTTTTTT,CASSLAPGLAGIANTGELFF
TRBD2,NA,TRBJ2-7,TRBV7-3,TGTGCCAGCAGCTTAGGTGGCTCGGCGGGGGGGCAGGCATACGAGCAGTACTTC,CASSLGGSAGGQAYEQYF